This section outlines one TCR beta chain sequence together with its context. Its antigen is as yet unknown. Profiling relied on immunoSEQ multiplex PCR, and the TCRdb table lists in-frame clones only, not all of them. The sample yields tens of thousands of clones, about nine tenths seen once. The record originates from a study of graft-versus-host responses after intestinal transplantation. Study-level points and caveats: Allograft clonal ratios (graft-versus-host to host-versus-graft) were high in patients who had graft-donor T cell macrochimerism.

The CDR3 length is 17 residues. J lost 0 bases, V lost 5 bases, and 10 bases had no gene match. CDR1 and CDR2 (germline): SEHNR, FQNEAQ (reference sequence). The chain has TRBV7-9 and TRBJ2-1, with 7 bases identical to TRBD2. This sequence was found in a human donor who received an intestinal transplant. The specimen was unstimulated CD4+ T cells sorted from spleen or lymph node cells, collected before intestinal transplant. This chain's CDR3 is CASSRTLLADSYNEQFF. CDR3 in DNA: TGTGCCAGCAGCCGCACACTTCTAGCGGACTCCTACAATGAGCAGTTCTTC.